One sample yielded the 21 T cell receptor beta chains listed below, sequenced in a study of blood T cell repertoires in COVID-19. The protocol was immunoSEQ multiplex PCR, while the TCRdb copy is restricted to in-frame clones and leaves out a portion. Of more than 200,000 clones listed, less than 85% are singletons. Sample: PBMCs or T cells enriched from blood (not recorded which). These receptor sequences come from a man between 60 and 75 years old who had recovered from COVID-19.

The rearrangement uses TRBV2 and TRBJ1-1, with D perhaps TRBD1 (5 bases). This CDR3 region has 16 residues. The V gene's germline CDR1 is SNHLY and CDR2 FYNNEI. Trimming removed 5 bases from V and 2 bases from J, with 18 bases in between. CDR3 DNA sequence: TGTGCCAGCAGTTCAGACAGTCAGCAAGGAAACACTGAAGCTTTCTTT. Translated: CASSSDSQQGNTEAFF.

The J gene is TRBJ1-6, the V gene TRBV5-1; 12 bases are a match to TRBD1. The CDR3 length is 16 residues. The germline V gene encodes CDR1 SGHRS and CDR2 YFSETQ. V was clipped by 4 bases and J by 10 bases; unmatched bases: 9. CDR3 sequence (DNA): TGCGCCAGCAGCCGAATGGGACAGGGGGCGGAATCACCCCTCCACTTT. Its protein is CASSRMGQGAESPLHF. The whole variable domain, remainder taken from reference TRBV5-1 and TRBJ1-6, is KAGVTQTPRYLIKTRGQQVTLSCSPISGHRSVSWYQQTPGQGLQFLFEYFSETQRNKGNFPGRFSGRQFSNSRSEMNVSTLELGDSALYLCASSRMGQGAESPLHFGNGTRLTVT.

A single count supports this clone. V and J are TRBV7-9 and TRBJ2-7; 8 bases are a match to TRBD2. The CDR3 contains 14 residues. V was clipped by 4 bases and J by 5 bases; unmatched bases: 7. The germline gives CDR1 SEHNR, CDR2 FQNEAQ (reference sequence). The CDR3 here is CASSSSGGAHEQYF. The DNA of the CDR3 is TGTGCCAGCAGCTCTTCCGGGGGGGCCCACGAGCAGTACTTC.

This clone was observed once. The rearrangement uses TRBV7-6 and TRBJ2-5, with D perhaps TRBD1 (6 bases). V gave up 2 bases and J gave up 2 bases, with 21 bases separating them. Germline-derived CDR1 and CDR2 are SGHVS and FNYEAQ. This CDR3 is built from 18 residues. CDR3 sequence reads: CASSLLFLAGRGQETQYF. In DNA form, the CDR3 reads TGTGCCAGCAGCTTACTCTTCCTGGCAGGCAGGGGTCAAGAGACCCAGTACTTC.

This rearrangement joins TRBV13 to TRBJ2-4; 12 bases align to TRBD2. After removal of 4 bases from V and 7 bases from J, the junction contained 8 bases not matched to a gene. Germline V gene data show CDR1 as PRHDT and CDR2 as FYEKMQ (reference sequence). The CDR3 is 16 amino acids. The CDR3 DNA reads TGTGCCAGCAGCTCCCCGACTAGCGGGGGACGTAACATTCAGTACTTC. Amino acids: CASSSPTSGGRNIQYF. The full variable domain, its missing parts supplied by reference TRBV13 and TRBJ2-4, is AAGVIQSPRHLIKEKRETATLKCYPIPRHDTVYWYQQGPGQDPQFLISFYEKMQSDKGSIPDRFSAQQFSDYHSELNMSSLELGDSALYFCASSSPTSGGRNIQYFGAGTRLSVL.

The CDR3 bases are TGTGCCAGCAGTCGGGACTGGAACACCGGGGAGCTGTTTTTT. Its protein product is CASSRDWNTGELFF. The chain links TRBV7-2 to TRBJ2-2; possibly TRBD2 for D (6 bases). V gave up 6 bases and J gave up 1 base, with 9 bases separating them. The CDR3 runs to 14 residues. CDR1 SGHTA and CDR2 FQGNSA come from the germline V gene. The full variable domain, rest sourced from reference TRBV7-2 and TRBJ2-2, is GAGVSQSPSNKVTEKGKDVELRCDPISGHTALYWYRQSLGQGLEFLIYFQGNSAPDKSGLPSDRFSAERTGGSVSTLTIQRTQQEDSAVYLCASSRDWNTGELFFGEGSRLTVL.

This chain joins TRBV6-5 and TRBJ1-1; D gene uncertain. The V end was cut by 6 bases, the J end by 4 bases, with 12 bases between. The CDR3 length is 13 residues. Germline CDR1 is MNHEY and CDR2 is SVGAGI. CDR3 sequence reads: CASSRNTGTEAFF. In nucleotides, the CDR3 is TGTGCCAGCAGCCGGAACACGGGCACTGAAGCTTTCTTT.

This rearrangement joins TRBV19 to TRBJ2-4; 12 nucleotides align to TRBD1. Germline CDR1 and CDR2: LNHDA and SQIVND (reference sequence). The CDR3 is 13 residues long. Trimming at V came to 9 bases and at J to 8 bases, leaving 5 bases not matched to a gene. CDR3 DNA: TGTGCCAGCAGGGGACAGGGGGCGGACATTCAGTACTTC. Its protein product is CASRGQGADIQYF. The full variable domain, its missing parts supplied by reference TRBV19 and TRBJ2-4, is DGGITQSPKYLFRKEGQNVTLSCEQNLNHDAMYWYRQDPGQGLRLIYYSQIVNDFQKGDIAEGYSVSREKKESFPLTVTSAQKNPTAFYLCASRGQGADIQYFGAGTRLSVL.

This clone has a single count. The chain carries TRBV6-5 and TRBJ1-1; 8 positions agree with TRBD1. Germline V CDR1 and CDR2: MNHEY, SVGAGI. V shed 6 bases, J shed 7 bases, and the junction held 10 bases outside the gene matches. The CDR3 runs to 14 residues. CDR3 amino acids: CASRDARDRLEAFF. As DNA, the CDR3 is TGTGCCAGCAGAGACGCCCGGGACAGGCTTGAAGCTTTCTTT.

The rearrangement joins TRBV5-6 to TRBJ2-6; 10 bases line up with TRBD1. Germline V CDR1 and CDR2: SGHDT, YYEEEE. The J segment lost 1 base and the V segment lost 4 bases, leaving 8 bases of the junction unmatched. This CDR3 is built from 18 residues. The CDR3: CASSPRQGAGSGANVLTF. For the CDR3, the DNA is TGTGCCAGCAGCCCCCGACAGGGGGCCGGATCTGGGGCCAACGTCCTGACTTTC.

The chain joins TRBV7-9 to TRBJ1-4, with a possible D match to TRBD1 (5 bases). Germline CDR1 and CDR2: SEHNR and FQNEAQ (reference sequence). CDR3 length equals 15 residues. The V gene lost 0 bases and the J gene lost 4 bases, with 9 bases spanning the gap. CDR3 bases: TGTGCCAGCAGCTTAGCGTCGGGGGTTAATGAAAAACTGTTTTTT. The encoded protein is CASSLASGVNEKLFF. The whole variable domain, remainder taken from reference TRBV7-9 and TRBJ1-4, is DTGVSQNPRHKITKRGQNVTFRCDPISEHNRLYWYRQTLGQGPEFLTYFQNEAQLEKSRLLSDRFSAERPKGSFSTLEIQRTEQGDSAMYLCASSLASGVNEKLFFGSGTQLSVL.

CDR3: CASSFGTGNYGYTF. In DNA form, the CDR3 reads TGTGCCAGCAGCTTTGGGACAGGGAATTATGGCTACACCTTC. This sequence joins TRBV5-6 and TRBJ1-2, with TRBD1 matching over 9 bases. V lost 2 bases to trimming and J lost 5 bases; unmatched junction nucleotides: 4. Germline V gives CDR1 SGHDT, CDR2 YYEEEE. CDR3 length: 14 amino acids. Full variable domain (rest looked up from reference TRBV5-6 and TRBJ1-2): DAGVTQSPTHLIKTRGQQVTLRCSPKSGHDTVSWYQQALGQGPQFIFQYYEEEERQRGNFPDRFSGHQFPNYSSELNVNALLLGDSALYLCASSFGTGNYGYTFGSGTRLTVV.

This chain connects TRBV7-2 to TRBJ2-1; maybe TRBD1 (7 bases). CDR1 SGHTA and CDR2 FQGNSA come from the germline V gene. The V end was cut by 2 bases, the J end by 6 bases, with 11 bases between. The length of the CDR3 is 14 residues. The CDR3 spells CASSLMRDSNEQFF. The CDR3 bases are TGTGCCAGCAGCTTAATGCGGGACAGCAATGAGCAGTTCTTC.

V usage is TRBV4-3 and J usage is TRBJ1-1, with a tentative D call TRBD1 (5 bases). Trimming removed 4 bases at V and 4 bases at J, with 13 bases between. The CDR3 contains 14 residues. The germline gives CDR1 LGHNA, CDR2 YSLEER. CDR3: CASSLGDVGTEAFF. The CDR3 nucleotides read TGCGCCAGCAGCCTAGGGGATGTCGGCACTGAAGCTTTCTTT.

The V gene is TRBV12-5, the J gene TRBJ2-7, with a tentative D call TRBD2 (6 bases). The CDR3 has 12 residues. Trimming pared 7 bases from V and 9 bases from J, leaving 16 bases between. Germline V gives CDR1 LGHNT, CDR2 FRNRAP. This CDR3 reads CASAAGSGGQYF. For the CDR3, the DNA is TGTGCTAGTGCCGCCGGGAGTGGAGGGCAGTACTTC.

J is TRBJ1-4 and V is TRBV5-1, with TRBD1 as a possible D gene (6 bases). Trimming took 4 bases from V and 4 from J, leaving 17 bases between them. Per germline, CDR1 SGHRS and CDR2 YFSETQ. The CDR3 totals 16 residues. The CDR3: CASSRKQGLGNEKLFF. For the CDR3, the DNA is TGCGCCAGCAGCCGTAAACAGGGTTTGGGTAATGAAAAACTGTTTTTT. Combining the CDR3 with reference TRBV5-1 and TRBJ1-4 gives the whole variable domain KAGVTQTPRYLIKTRGQQVTLSCSPISGHRSVSWYQQTPGQGLQFLFEYFSETQRNKGNFPGRFSGRQFSNSRSEMNVSTLELGDSALYLCASSRKQGLGNEKLFFGSGTQLSVL.

The gene calls are TRBV24-1 and TRBJ2-1; TRBD2 matches at 11 bases. V gave up 4 bases and J gave up 5 bases; unmatched junction bases: 6. Per germline, CDR1 KGHDR and CDR2 SFDVKD. This CDR3 is 16 amino acids long. The CDR3, as DNA: TGTGCCACCAGTGACCCACTAGCGGGGGCCCACAATGAGCAGTTCTTC. This translates into CATSDPLAGAHNEQFF.

This chain uses TRBV19 with TRBJ1-5; 8 positions agree with TRBD1. This CDR3 region has 15 residues. Germline CDR1 LNHDA, CDR2 SQIVND (reference sequence). Trimming took 3 bases from V and 10 from J; bases not matched to a gene: 11. The CDR3 sequence is CASSIRPGGGEPQHF. CDR3 DNA: TGTGCCAGTAGTATTCGACCAGGGGGCGGCGAACCCCAGCATTTT. Based on the CDR3 plus reference TRBV19 and TRBJ1-5, the full variable domain is DGGITQSPKYLFRKEGQNVTLSCEQNLNHDAMYWYRQDPGQGLRLIYYSQIVNDFQKGDIAEGYSVSREKKESFPLTVTSAQKNPTAFYLCASSIRPGGGEPQHFGDGTRLSIL.

This clone was detected a few times. Within the sample, other DNA sequences also encode this same CDR3. V gene TRBV7-9 combines with J gene TRBJ1-2; tentative D call: TRBD1 (6 bases). CDR1 and CDR2 from the germline V gene are SEHNR and FQNEAQ (reference sequence). The V and J ends lost 0 bases and 4 bases respectively, with 12 bases between them. The CDR3 length is 15 residues. CDR3: CASSLAAGEGYGYTF. The CDR3 DNA is TGTGCCAGCAGCTTAGCCGCAGGGGAGGGCTATGGCTACACCTTC.

This clone was seen once. V usage is TRBV5-1 and J usage is TRBJ2-7, with TRBD1 matching over 11 bases. The CDR3 is 13 residues long. The germline CDR1 and CDR2 sequences are SGHRS and YFSETQ. Trimming removed 4 bases from V and 6 bases from J; junction bases left unmatched: 3. Written as DNA, the CDR3 is TGCGCCAGCAGCGCGGACAGGGGGCTCGAGCAGTACTTC. Translating gives CASSADRGLEQYF.

The J gene is TRBJ1-5, the V gene TRBV5-1, with 8 positions matching TRBD1. This CDR3 has 13 residues. CDR1 SGHRS and CDR2 YFSETQ come from the germline V gene. V lost 4 bases, J lost 5 bases, and 2 bases stayed unmatched. The CDR3 sequence: CASSMTGDQPQHF. The CDR3 bases are TGCGCCAGCAGCATGACAGGGGATCAGCCCCAGCATTTT.